This TCR beta chain was sequenced for a study of T-cell memory formation after mild COVID-19. Study at large: There were largely donor-specific TCR clusters.

A few counts support this clonotype. Its antigen remains unknown. Between the trimmed V and J ends, which lost 2 bases and 3 bases, there was a span of 14 bases. The CDR3 loop spans 15 amino acids. Regarding the study as a whole: Among CD4+ contracting clones, most were CM and EM, and CD8+ ones EMRA.

Libraries for TCRalpha and TCRbeta carried sample barcodes and unique molecular identifiers via 5'RACE. TCRdb re-called the 5' RACE reads through MiXCR, storing one row per CDR3 protein. The table lists 500,000 to 600,000 distinct CDR3 sequences, roughly 17% of them singletons. This sequence was found in an adult woman who had mild COVID-19 (a few samples of this study predate the infection). Cell type and time point are not known. V gene TRBV12-3 or TRBV12-4 combines with J gene TRBJ2-7; no firm D call. Sequenced: PBMCs or a T cell subset sorted from them (not recorded which). The chain's CDR3 is CASSLRVSSDYEQYF. CDR3 DNA sequence: TGTGCCAGCAGTTTAAGGGTTAGCTCAGACTACGAGCAGTACTTC.